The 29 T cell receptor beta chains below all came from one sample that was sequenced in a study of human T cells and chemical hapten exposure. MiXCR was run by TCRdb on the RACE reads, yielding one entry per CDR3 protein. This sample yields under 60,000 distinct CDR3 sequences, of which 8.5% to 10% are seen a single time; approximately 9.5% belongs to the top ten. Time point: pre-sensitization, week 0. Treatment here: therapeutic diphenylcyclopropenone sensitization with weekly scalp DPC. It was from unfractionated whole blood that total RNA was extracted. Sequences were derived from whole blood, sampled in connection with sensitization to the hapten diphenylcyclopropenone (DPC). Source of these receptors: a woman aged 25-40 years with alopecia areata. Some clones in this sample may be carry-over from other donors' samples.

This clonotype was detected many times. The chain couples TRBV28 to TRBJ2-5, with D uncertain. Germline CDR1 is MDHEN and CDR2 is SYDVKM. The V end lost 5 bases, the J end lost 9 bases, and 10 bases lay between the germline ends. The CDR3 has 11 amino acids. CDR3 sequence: CASSHSTAQYF. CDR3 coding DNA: TGTGCCAGCAGTCACTCGACGGCCCAGTACTTC.

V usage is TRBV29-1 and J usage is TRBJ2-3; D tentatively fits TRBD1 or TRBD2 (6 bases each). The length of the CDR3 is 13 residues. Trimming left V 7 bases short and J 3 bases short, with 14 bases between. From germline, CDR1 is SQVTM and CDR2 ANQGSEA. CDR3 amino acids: CSGYGGLTDTQYF. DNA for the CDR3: TGCAGCGGCTACGGGGGCCTTACAGATACGCAGTATTTT.

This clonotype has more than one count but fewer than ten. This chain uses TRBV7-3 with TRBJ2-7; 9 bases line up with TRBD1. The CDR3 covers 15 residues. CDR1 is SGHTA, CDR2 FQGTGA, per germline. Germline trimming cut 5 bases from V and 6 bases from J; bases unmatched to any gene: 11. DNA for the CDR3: TGTGCCAGCAGCCGCCAAGGAGCGACAGGGGGCGAGCAGTACTTC. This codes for CASSRQGATGGEQYF.

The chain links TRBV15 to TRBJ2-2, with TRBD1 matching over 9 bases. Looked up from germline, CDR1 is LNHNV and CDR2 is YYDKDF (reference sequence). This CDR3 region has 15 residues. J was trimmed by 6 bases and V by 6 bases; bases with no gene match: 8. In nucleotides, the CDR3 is TGTGCCACCAGGACAGGGGACAGGGCGGCCGGGGAGCTGTTTTTT. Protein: CATRTGDRAAGELFF.

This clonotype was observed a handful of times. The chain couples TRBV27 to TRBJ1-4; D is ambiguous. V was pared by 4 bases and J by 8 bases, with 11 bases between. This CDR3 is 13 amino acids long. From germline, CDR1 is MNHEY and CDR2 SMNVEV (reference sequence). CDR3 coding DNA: TGTGCCAGCAGTTCCCAGACACAGGAAAAACTGTTTTTT. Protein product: CASSSQTQEKLFF.

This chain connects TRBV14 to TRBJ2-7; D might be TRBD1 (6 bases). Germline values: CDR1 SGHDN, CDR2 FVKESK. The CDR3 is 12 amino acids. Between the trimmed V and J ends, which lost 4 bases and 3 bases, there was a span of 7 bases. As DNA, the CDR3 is TGTGCCAGCAGCCGACAGGACTACGAGCAGTACTTC. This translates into CASSRQDYEQYF.

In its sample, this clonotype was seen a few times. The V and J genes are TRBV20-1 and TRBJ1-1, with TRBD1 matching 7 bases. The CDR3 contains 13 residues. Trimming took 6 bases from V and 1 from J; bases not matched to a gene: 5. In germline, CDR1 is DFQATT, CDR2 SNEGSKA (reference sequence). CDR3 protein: CSAAGTANTEAFF. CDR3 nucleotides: TGCAGTGCCGCCGGGACAGCGAACACTGAAGCTTTCTTT.

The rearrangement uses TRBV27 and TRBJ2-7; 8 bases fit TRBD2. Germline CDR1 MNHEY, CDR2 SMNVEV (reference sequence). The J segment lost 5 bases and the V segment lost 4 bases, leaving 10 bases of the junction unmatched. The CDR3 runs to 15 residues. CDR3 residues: CASSSPFSGAHEQYF. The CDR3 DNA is TGTGCCAGCAGTTCGCCGTTTAGCGGGGCCCACGAGCAGTACTTC.

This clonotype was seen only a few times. CDR3 region: CASSIGDPRSNEQFF. In DNA form, the CDR3 reads TGTGCCAGCAGTATAGGGGACCCCAGGTCCAATGAGCAGTTCTTC. This chain uses TRBV6-5 with TRBJ2-1, with D perhaps given as TRBD1 or TRBD2 (5 bases each). Germline loops: CDR1 MNHEY, CDR2 SVGAGI. Trimming cost V 5 bases and J 6 bases, with 17 bases left between them. The CDR3 is made up of 15 amino acids.

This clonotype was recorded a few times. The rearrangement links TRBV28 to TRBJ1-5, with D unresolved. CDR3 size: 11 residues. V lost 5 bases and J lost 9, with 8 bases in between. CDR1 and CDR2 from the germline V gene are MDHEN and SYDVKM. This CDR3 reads CASSPSWPQHF. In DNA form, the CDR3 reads TGTGCCAGCAGTCCCTCCTGGCCCCAGCATTTT. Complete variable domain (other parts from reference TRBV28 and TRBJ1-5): DVKVTQSSRYLVKRTGEKVFLECVQDMDHENMFWYRQDPGLGLRLIYFSYDVKMKEKGDIPEGYSVSREKKERFSLILESASTNQTSMYLCASSPSWPQHFGDGTRLSIL.

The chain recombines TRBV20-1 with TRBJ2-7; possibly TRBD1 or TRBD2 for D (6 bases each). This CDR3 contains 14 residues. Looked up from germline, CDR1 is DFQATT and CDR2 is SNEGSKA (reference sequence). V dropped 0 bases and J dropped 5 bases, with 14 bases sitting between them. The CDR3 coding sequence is TGCAGTGCTAGAGACCCCGGGGGCCGAGACGAGCAGTACTTC. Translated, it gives CSARDPGGRDEQYF.

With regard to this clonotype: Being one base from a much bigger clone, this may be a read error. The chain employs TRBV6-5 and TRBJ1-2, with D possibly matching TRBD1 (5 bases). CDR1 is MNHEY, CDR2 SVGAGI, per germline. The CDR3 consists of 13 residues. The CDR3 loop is CASTGDGLYGYNF. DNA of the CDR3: TGTGCCAGCACGGGGGACGGACTCTATGGCTACAACTTC.

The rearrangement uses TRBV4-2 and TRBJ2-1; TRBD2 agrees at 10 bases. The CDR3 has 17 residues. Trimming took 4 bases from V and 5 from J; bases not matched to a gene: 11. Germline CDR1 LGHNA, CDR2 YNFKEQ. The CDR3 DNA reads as TGTGCCAGCAGCCGGTATACGGGACTAGCGCCGAACAATGAGCAGTTCTTC. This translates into CASSRYTGLAPNNEQFF.

CDR3 in DNA: TGTGCCAGCAGCCCACCGGGACAGGGTAATTCTGGGGCCAACGTCCTGACTTTC. The encoded protein is CASSPPGQGNSGANVLTF. This chain uses TRBV12-3 or TRBV12-4 with TRBJ2-6; TRBD1 matches at 9 bases. CDR3 length equals 18 residues. Unmatched junction bases numbered 10, after V lost 6 bases and J lost 1 base.

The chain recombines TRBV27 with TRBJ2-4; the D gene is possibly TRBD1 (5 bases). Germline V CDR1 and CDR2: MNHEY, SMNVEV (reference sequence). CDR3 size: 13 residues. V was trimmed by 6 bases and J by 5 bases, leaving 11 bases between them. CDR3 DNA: TGTGCCAGCAGCCGGACAACCCAAAACATTCAGTACTTC. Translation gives CASSRTTQNIQYF.

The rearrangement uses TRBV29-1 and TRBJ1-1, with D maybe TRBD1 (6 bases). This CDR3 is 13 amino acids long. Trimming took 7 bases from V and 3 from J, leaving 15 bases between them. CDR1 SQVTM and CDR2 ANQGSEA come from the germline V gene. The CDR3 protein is CSAGQQGDTEAFF. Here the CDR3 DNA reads TGCAGCGCAGGACAGCAAGGAGACACTGAAGCTTTCTTT.

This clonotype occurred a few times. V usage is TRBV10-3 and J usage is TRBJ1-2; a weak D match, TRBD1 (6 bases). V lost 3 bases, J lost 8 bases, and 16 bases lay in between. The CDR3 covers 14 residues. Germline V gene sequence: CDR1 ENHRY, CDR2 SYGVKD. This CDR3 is CAISDAGVFGGYTF. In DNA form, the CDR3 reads TGTGCCATCAGTGACGCAGGGGTGTTTGGGGGCTACACCTTC.

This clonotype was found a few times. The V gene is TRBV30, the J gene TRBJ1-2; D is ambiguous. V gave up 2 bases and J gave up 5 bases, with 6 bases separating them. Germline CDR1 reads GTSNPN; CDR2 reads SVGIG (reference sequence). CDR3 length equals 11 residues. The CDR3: CAWSNSYGYTF. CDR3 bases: TGTGCCTGGAGTAACAGTTATGGCTACACCTTC.

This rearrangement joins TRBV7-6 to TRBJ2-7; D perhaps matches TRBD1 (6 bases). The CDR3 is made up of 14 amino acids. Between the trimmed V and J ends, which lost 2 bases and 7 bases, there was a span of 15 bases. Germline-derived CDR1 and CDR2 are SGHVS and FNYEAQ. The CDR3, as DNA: TGTGCCAGCAGCTTAAGGCAGGGGTTGGGGGAGCAGTACTTC. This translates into CASSLRQGLGEQYF.

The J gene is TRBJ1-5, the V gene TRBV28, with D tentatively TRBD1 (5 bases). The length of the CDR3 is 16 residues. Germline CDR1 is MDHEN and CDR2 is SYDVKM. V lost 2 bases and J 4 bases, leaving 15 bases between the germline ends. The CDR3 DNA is TGTGCCAGCAGTTTACTTTCAGGGTTAGGAAATCAGCCCCAGCATTTT. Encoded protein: CASSLLSGLGNQPQHF.

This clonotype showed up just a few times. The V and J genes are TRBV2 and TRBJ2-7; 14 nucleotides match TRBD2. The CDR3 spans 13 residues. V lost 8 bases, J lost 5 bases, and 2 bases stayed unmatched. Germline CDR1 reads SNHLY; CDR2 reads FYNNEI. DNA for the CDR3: TGTGCCAGCCGGGGACTAGCGGGGGACGAGCAGTACTTC. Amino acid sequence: CASRGLAGDEQYF.

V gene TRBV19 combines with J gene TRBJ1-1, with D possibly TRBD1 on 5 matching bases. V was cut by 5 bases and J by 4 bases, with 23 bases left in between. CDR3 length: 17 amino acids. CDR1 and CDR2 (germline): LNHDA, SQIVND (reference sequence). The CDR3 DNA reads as TGTGCCAGTAGTTTCACCCCATCGACGGGAAGGGGCACTGAAGCTTTCTTT. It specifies CASSFTPSTGRGTEAFF.

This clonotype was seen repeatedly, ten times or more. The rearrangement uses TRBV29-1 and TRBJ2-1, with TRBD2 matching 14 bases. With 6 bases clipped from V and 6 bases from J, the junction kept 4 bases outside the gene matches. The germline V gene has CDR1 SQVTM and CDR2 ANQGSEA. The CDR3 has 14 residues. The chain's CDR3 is CSVQTSGGANEQFF. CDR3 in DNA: TGCAGCGTCCAGACTAGCGGGGGGGCCAATGAGCAGTTCTTC.

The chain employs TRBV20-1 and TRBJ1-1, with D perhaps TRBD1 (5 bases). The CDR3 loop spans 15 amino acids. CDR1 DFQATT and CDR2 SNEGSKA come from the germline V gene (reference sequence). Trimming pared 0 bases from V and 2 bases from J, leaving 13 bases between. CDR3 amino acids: CSARDRGRINTEAFF. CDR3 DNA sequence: TGCAGTGCTAGAGATCGGGGCAGGATCAACACTGAAGCTTTCTTT.

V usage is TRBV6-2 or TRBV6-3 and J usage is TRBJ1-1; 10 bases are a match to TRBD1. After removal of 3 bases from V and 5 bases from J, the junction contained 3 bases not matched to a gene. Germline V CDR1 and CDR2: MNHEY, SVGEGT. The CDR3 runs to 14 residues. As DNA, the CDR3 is TGTGCCAGCAGTTATCGGGACAGGGGTACTGAAGCTTTCTTT. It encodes CASSYRDRGTEAFF.

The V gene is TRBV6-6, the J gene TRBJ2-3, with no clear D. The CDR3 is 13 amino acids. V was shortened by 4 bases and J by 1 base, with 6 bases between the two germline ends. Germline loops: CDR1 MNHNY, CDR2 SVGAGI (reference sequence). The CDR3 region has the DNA TGTGCCAGCAGTTCGGCAGGCACAGATACGCAGTATTTT. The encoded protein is CASSSAGTDTQYF.

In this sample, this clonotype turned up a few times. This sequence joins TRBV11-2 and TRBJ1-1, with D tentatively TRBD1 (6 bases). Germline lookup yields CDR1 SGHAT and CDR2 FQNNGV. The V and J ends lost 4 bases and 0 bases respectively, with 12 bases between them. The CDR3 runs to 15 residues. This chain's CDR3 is CASSSYREMNTEAFF. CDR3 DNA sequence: TGTGCCAGCAGCTCATACAGGGAAATGAACACTGAAGCTTTCTTT. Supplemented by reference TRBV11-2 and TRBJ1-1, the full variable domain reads EAGVAQSPRYKIIEKRQSVAFWCNPISGHATLYWYQQILGQGPKLLIQFQNNGVVDDSQLPKDRFSAERLKGVDSTLKIQPAKLEDSAVYLCASSSYREMNTEAFFGQGTRLTVV.

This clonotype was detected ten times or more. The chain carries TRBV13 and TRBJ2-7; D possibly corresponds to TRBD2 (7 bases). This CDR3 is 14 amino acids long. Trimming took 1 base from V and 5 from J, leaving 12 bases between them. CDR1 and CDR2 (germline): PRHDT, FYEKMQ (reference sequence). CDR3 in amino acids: CASSLAGGGNEQYF. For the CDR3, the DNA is TGTGCCAGCAGCTTAGCGGGGGGCGGCAACGAGCAGTACTTC.

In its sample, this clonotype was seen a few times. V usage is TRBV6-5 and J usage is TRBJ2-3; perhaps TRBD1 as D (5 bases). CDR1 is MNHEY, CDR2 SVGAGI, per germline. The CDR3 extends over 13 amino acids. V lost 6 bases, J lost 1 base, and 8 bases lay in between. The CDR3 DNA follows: TGTGCCAGCAGGGACACGGGCACAGATACGCAGTATTTT. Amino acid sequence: CASRDTGTDTQYF.